Shown below are 32 T cell receptor beta chains from a single sample sequenced in a study of CD8 T cells in ankylosing spondylitis. Overall study findings and caveats: For ankylosing spondylitis blood, a TCR beta motif of 7 to 9 highly homologous variants appeared characteristic.

Their antigens are not known. MiXCR, run by TCRdb on the 5' RACE reads, gives a single entry per CDR3 protein. The repertoire holds about 390,000 distinct CDR3 sequences, with 20% to 25% as singletons. The material sequenced was blood, either unsorted or a sorted T cell fraction (not recorded which). The source is a male donor with ankylosing spondylitis.

The chain joins TRBV7-2 to TRBJ2-3; 8 bases are shared with TRBD2. The germline CDR1 and CDR2 sequences are SGHTA and FQGNSA. Losses at the gene ends were 7 bases for V and 4 bases for J; bases not matched to a gene: 7. The CDR3 length is 14 residues. The CDR3 protein is CASTKGTRPDTQYF. CDR3 sequence (DNA): TGTGCCAGCACCAAGGGGACTAGGCCAGATACGCAGTATTTT.

V and J are TRBV27 and TRBJ2-1; 11 nucleotides match TRBD2. With V trimmed by 7 bases and J by 7 bases, 6 bases remained unmatched. Germline V gene lookup returns CDR1 MNHEY and CDR2 SMNVEV (reference sequence). The CDR3 extends over 14 amino acids. The CDR3 protein is CASTPLAGGNEQFF. The DNA of the CDR3 is TGTGCCAGCACCCCCTTAGCGGGAGGGAATGAGCAGTTCTTC.

In this sample, this clonotype turned up a few times. The rearrangement links TRBV29-1 to TRBJ2-5, with 9 bases fitting TRBD2. The germline V gene has CDR1 SQVTM and CDR2 ANQGSEA. The ends lost 5 bases at V and 5 bases at J; junction bases unmatched: 9. This CDR3 comprises 14 residues. CDR3 in DNA: TGCAGCGTTCCGCCTAGCGGGAATACGGAGACCCAGTACTTC. It translates to CSVPPSGNTETQYF.

This chain joins TRBV3-1 and TRBJ2-1, with a tentative D call TRBD2 (6 bases). This CDR3 has 17 residues. Germline V CDR1 and CDR2: LGHDT, YNNKEL (reference sequence). The V end was cut by 4 bases, the J end by 1 base, with 17 bases between. The CDR3 region is CASSLRRDSRSYNEQFF. Written as DNA, the CDR3 is TGTGCCAGCAGCCTCCGCCGGGACTCCCGTTCCTACAATGAGCAGTTCTTC.

This clonotype was seen a few times. The chain combines TRBV11-1 with TRBJ2-1; weak D call: TRBD2 (6 bases). The CDR3 is 20 residues long. Germline V gives CDR1 SGHAT, CDR2 FQDESV (reference sequence). Between the trimmed V and J ends, which lost 4 bases and 0 bases, there was a span of 25 bases. CDR3 sequence: CASSSRGGASVFSSYNEQFF. The CDR3 DNA is TGTGCCAGCAGCTCCCGTGGTGGGGCTAGCGTCTTCAGCTCCTACAATGAGCAGTTCTTC.

This clonotype was detected only a few times. This sequence joins TRBV15 and TRBJ1-1, with no clear D. This CDR3 spans 14 amino acids. V lost 5 bases to trimming and J lost 4 bases, with 14 bases between them. Germline V gives CDR1 LNHNV, CDR2 YYDKDF (reference sequence). In nucleotides, the CDR3 is TGTGCCACCAGCCCCAGAAGCCGGGCCACTGAAGCTTTCTTT. It translates to CATSPRSRATEAFF.

In its sample, this clonotype was seen a few times. The rearrangement links TRBV20-1 to TRBJ1-1, with D maybe TRBD1 (5 bases). V lost 3 bases, J lost 7 bases, and 18 bases lay in between. Germline V gives CDR1 DFQATT, CDR2 SNEGSKA (reference sequence). The CDR3 has 14 amino acids. The CDR3, as DNA: TGCAGTGCTAGCCTTAGGGACGCCAGTTTTGAAGCTTTCTTT. It encodes CSASLRDASFEAFF.

The chain uses TRBV2 and TRBJ2-5; D gene ambiguous. Germline CDR1 SNHLY, CDR2 FYNNEI. V lost 0 bases and J 2 bases, leaving 10 bases between the germline ends. The CDR3 runs 15 residues. The DNA for the CDR3 is TGTGCCAGCAGTGAAGCGCTTCCTTTTCAAGAGACCCAGTACTTC. Translated: CASSEALPFQETQYF. The full variable domain, in which reference TRBV2 and TRBJ2-5 provide the parts outside the CDR3, is EPEVTQTPSHQVTQMGQEVILRCVPISNHLYFYWYRQILGQKVEFLVSFYNNEISEKSEIFDDQFSVERPDGSNFTLKIRSTKLEDSAMYFCASSEALPFQETQYFGPGTRLLVL.

This chain joins TRBV7-8 and TRBJ1-1; D uncertain. V lost 0 bases and J lost 4, with 15 bases in between. This CDR3 has 16 residues. CDR1 and CDR2 (germline): SGHVS, FQNEAQ. The CDR3 loop is CASSLALLGSATEAFF. The CDR3 DNA follows: TGTGCCAGCAGCTTAGCGCTACTGGGGTCCGCCACTGAAGCTTTCTTT.

The chain links TRBV11-1 to TRBJ1-4; 7 bases line up with TRBD1. CDR1 and CDR2 from the germline V gene are SGHAT and FQDESV (reference sequence). The J segment lost 8 bases and the V segment lost 5 bases, leaving 23 bases of the junction unmatched. The CDR3 is 19 amino acids. In nucleotides, the CDR3 is TGTGCCAGCAGCCTTAAGGAGGGACAGAGGGCTCTCCAAGGGGAAAAACTGTTTTTT. Amino acid sequence: CASSLKEGQRALQGEKLFF.

The rearrangement joins TRBV11-1 to TRBJ2-1; D possibly uses TRBD1 or TRBD2 (6 bases each). The CDR3 is 16 amino acids. Trimming pared 5 bases from V and 7 bases from J, leaving 21 bases between. Germline loops: CDR1 SGHAT, CDR2 FQDESV (reference sequence). In DNA, the CDR3 is TGTGCCAGCAGCCCATCCCGTTCGGGGGCGCTTAATGAGCAGTTCTTC. It yields the protein CASSPSRSGALNEQFF.

This clonotype was seen repeatedly, ten times or more. The chain employs TRBV3-1 and TRBJ2-1; D possibly corresponds to TRBD1 (5 bases). The CDR3 runs 15 residues. V gave up 0 bases and J gave up 3 bases, with 9 bases separating them. In germline, CDR1 is LGHDT, CDR2 YNNKEL (reference sequence). The CDR3 loop reads CASSQDNQGYNEQFF. The CDR3 DNA sequence: TGTGCCAGCAGCCAAGATAACCAGGGCTACAATGAGCAGTTCTTC.

This clonotype was observed a few times. The chain is built from TRBV28 and TRBJ2-1; TRBD2 matches 12 bases. The CDR3 sequence is 15 residues long. The ends lost 6 bases at V and 6 bases at J; junction bases unmatched: 6. From germline, CDR1 is MDHEN and CDR2 SYDVKM. The CDR3 sequence: CASSYPGLAGNEQFF. The CDR3 DNA is TGTGCCAGCAGCTATCCGGGACTAGCGGGCAATGAGCAGTTCTTC. The full variable domain, with the rest looked up from reference TRBV28 and TRBJ2-1, is DVKVTQSSRYLVKRTGEKVFLECVQDMDHENMFWYRQDPGLGLRLIYFSYDVKMKEKGDIPEGYSVSREKKERFSLILESASTNQTSMYLCASSYPGLAGNEQFFGPGTRLTVL.

This clonotype occurred a few times. The chain has TRBV4-1 and TRBJ1-1; TRBD1 is a possible D gene (5 bases). Germline CDR1 reads MGHRA; CDR2 reads YSYEKL. The CDR3 is 15 amino acids. V was pared by 1 base and J by 0 bases, with 9 bases between. DNA for the CDR3: TGCGCCAGCAGCCAAGTCCGACAGATGAACACTGAAGCTTTCTTT. This codes for CASSQVRQMNTEAFF.

J is TRBJ2-3 and V is TRBV20-1; maybe TRBD2 (6 bases). This CDR3 region has 13 residues. The germline V and J ends were trimmed by 3 bases and 4 bases, with 11 bases remaining between them. Germline V gene data show CDR1 as DFQATT and CDR2 as SNEGSKA (reference sequence). CDR3 DNA: TGCAGTGCTAGTCAGACGGGGGCAGATACGCAGTATTTT. Its protein is CSASQTGADTQYF.

This rearrangement joins TRBV15 to TRBJ2-1; 7 bases align to TRBD2. The CDR3 loop spans 15 amino acids. V lost 1 base, J lost 7 bases, and 7 bases stayed unmatched. Germline V CDR1 and CDR2: LNHNV, YYDKDF (reference sequence). CDR3 DNA sequence: TGTGCCACCAGCAGAGTTGGGGGGGTTTGGAATGAGCAGTTCTTC. Amino acid sequence: CATSRVGGVWNEQFF.

The chain carries TRBV3-1 and TRBJ1-5; no clear D gene. The germline gives CDR1 LGHDT, CDR2 YNNKEL (reference sequence). The ends were cut back, 0 bases at V and 7 bases at J, with 10 bases in the middle. CDR3 size: 14 residues. Here the CDR3 reads CASSQDLGLQPQHF. The DNA of the CDR3 is TGTGCCAGCAGCCAAGATCTAGGACTACAGCCCCAGCATTTT.

This clonotype was counted only a few times. J is TRBJ1-1 and V is TRBV12-5; D possibly corresponds to TRBD1 (5 bases). Per germline, CDR1 LGHNT and CDR2 FRNRAP. The CDR3 extends over 17 amino acids. Deletions cut 2 bases from V and 0 bases from J, with 16 bases between. Written as DNA, the CDR3 is TGTGCTAGTGGTTTGCCAACCGGGACGTACATGAACACTGAAGCTTTCTTT. It translates to CASGLPTGTYMNTEAFF.

The chain uses TRBV19 and TRBJ2-3; D is perhaps TRBD2 (5 bases). The ends were cut back, 3 bases at V and 2 bases at J, with 12 bases in the middle. The CDR3 covers 15 residues. CDR1 and CDR2 from the germline V gene are LNHDA and SQIVND (reference sequence). The CDR3 loop reads CASSMSTADTDTQYF. In DNA form, the CDR3 reads TGTGCCAGTAGTATGAGTACAGCGGACACAGATACGCAGTATTTT.

The sample holds a few counts of this clonotype. In nucleotides, the CDR3 is TGTGCCATCACGACGGACAGGGGAAATTCACCCCTCCACTTT. Amino acid sequence: CAITTDRGNSPLHF. The rearrangement joins TRBV10-3 to TRBJ1-6; 9 bases line up with TRBD1. The germline V gene has CDR1 ENHRY and CDR2 SYGVKD. The ends lost 7 bases at V and 7 bases at J; junction bases unmatched: 5. The CDR3 runs 14 residues.

This clonotype was recorded a few times. The V call is TRBV9, the J call TRBJ2-3; weak D call: TRBD2 (6 bases). Germline lookup yields CDR1 SGDLS and CDR2 YYNGEE. The CDR3 is 16 amino acids. V was pared by 3 bases and J by 6 bases, with 20 bases between. The CDR3 loop is CASSAGARGARDTQYF. CDR3 DNA: TGTGCCAGCAGCGCGGGAGCAAGAGGAGCCAGGGATACGCAGTATTTT.

V is TRBV7-3 and J is TRBJ1-6; no clear D. From germline, CDR1 is SGHTA and CDR2 FQGTGA. Between the trimmed V and J ends, which lost 1 base and 7 bases, there was a span of 5 bases. The CDR3 loop spans 13 amino acids. DNA for the CDR3: TGTGCCAGCAGCTTAAACTTCAATTCACCCCTCCACTTT. Residues: CASSLNFNSPLHF.

This clonotype was observed a few times. The J gene is TRBJ1-2, the V gene TRBV6-6; maybe TRBD1 (5 bases). The germline CDR1 and CDR2 sequences are MNHNY and SVGAGI (reference sequence). The CDR3 contains 13 residues. V lost 7 bases to trimming and J lost 2 bases, with 11 bases between them. CDR3 nucleotide sequence: TGTGCCAGCACTTCAGGGTTCAACTATGGCTACACCTTC. Amino acid sequence: CASTSGFNYGYTF.

The gene calls are TRBV10-3 and TRBJ2-1, with 11 bases aligning to TRBD2. V dropped 4 bases and J dropped 5; count of bases not matched to a gene: 7. The germline V gene encodes CDR1 ENHRY and CDR2 SYGVKD. This CDR3 is built from 16 residues. CDR3 coding DNA: TGTGCCATCAGTGTGTTTAGCGGGAGGGCAGACAATGAGCAGTTCTTC. This encodes CAISVFSGRADNEQFF.

This clonotype was recorded a few times. V and J are TRBV20-1 and TRBJ2-1, with TRBD2 as a possible D gene (5 bases). Germline CDR1 is DFQATT and CDR2 is SNEGSKA (reference sequence). V was shortened by 0 bases and J by 9 bases, with 18 bases between the two germline ends. This CDR3 has 15 amino acids. The CDR3 nucleotides read TGCAGTGCTAGAGATTTTAACGGAGGCACGCTTGAGCAGTTCTTC. This sequence encodes CSARDFNGGTLEQFF.

This clonotype was seen a few times. V usage is TRBV29-1 and J usage is TRBJ2-1, with D possibly called TRBD1 or TRBD2 (5 bases each). There are 15 residues in the CDR3. Germline assignment: CDR1 SQVTM and CDR2 ANQGSEA. Trimming left V 4 bases short and J 2 bases short, with 15 bases between. The CDR3 is CSVVRGDSTYNEQFF. In DNA, the CDR3 is TGCAGCGTTGTAAGAGGGGATAGTACCTACAATGAGCAGTTCTTC.

This clonotype was seen ten or more times. The chain joins TRBV20-1 to TRBJ2-1; no firm D call. Germline V gene lookup returns CDR1 DFQATT and CDR2 SNEGSKA (reference sequence). The CDR3 covers 14 residues. The V and J ends lost 6 bases and 2 bases respectively, with 14 bases between them. The DNA for the CDR3 is TGCAGTGCCCCGGACGCACTCACCTACAATGAGCAGTTCTTC. This encodes CSAPDALTYNEQFF.

CDR3 nucleotide sequence: TGCAGCGTTGCCGGGGTATATGAAAAACTGTTTTTT. This translates into CSVAGVYEKLFF. This sequence joins TRBV29-1 and TRBJ1-4; D not resolved. Per germline, CDR1 SQVTM and CDR2 ANQGSEA. The ends were cut back, 4 bases at V and 6 bases at J, with 9 bases in the middle. The CDR3 is made up of 12 amino acids.

CDR3 bases: TGCAGTGCAGGGACAGGGGTCGATCAGCCCCAGCATTTT. Translating it yields CSAGTGVDQPQHF. The V call is TRBV20-1, the J call TRBJ1-5, with 10 positions matching TRBD1. Germline V CDR1 and CDR2: DFQATT, SNEGSKA (reference sequence). The V segment lost 6 bases and the J segment 5 bases; nucleotides outside the gene matches: 4. The CDR3 extends over 13 amino acids.

Here the CDR3 DNA reads TGTGCCAGCAGACCCGGACAGGGAGCTAACTATGGCTACACCTTC. Its translation is CASRPGQGANYGYTF. The gene calls are TRBV5-5 and TRBJ1-2; the match to TRBD1 covers 8 bases. CDR3 length: 15 residues. The germline V gene encodes CDR1 SGHKS and CDR2 YYEKEE (reference sequence). V lost 5 bases and J lost 0; bases outside the gene matches: 6.

The chain has TRBV28 and TRBJ2-3, with D possibly TRBD2 on 6 matching bases. Germline loops: CDR1 MDHEN, CDR2 SYDVKM. CDR3 length: 16 amino acids. Trimming removed 10 bases from V and 3 bases from J, with 23 bases in between. This CDR3 reads CATHPPAGWGTDTQYF. The DNA for the CDR3 is TGTGCCACCCATCCCCCGGCGGGATGGGGGACAGATACGCAGTATTTT.

The V gene is TRBV7-2, the J gene TRBJ2-1; 14 nucleotides agree with TRBD2. Germline assignment: CDR1 SGHTA and CDR2 FQGNSA. The CDR3 covers 16 residues. Trimming removed 4 bases from V and 7 bases from J; junction bases left unmatched: 6. The CDR3 sequence: CASSSTGTSGSNEQFF. The CDR3 DNA is TGTGCCAGCAGCTCGACCGGGACTAGCGGGAGTAATGAGCAGTTCTTC.